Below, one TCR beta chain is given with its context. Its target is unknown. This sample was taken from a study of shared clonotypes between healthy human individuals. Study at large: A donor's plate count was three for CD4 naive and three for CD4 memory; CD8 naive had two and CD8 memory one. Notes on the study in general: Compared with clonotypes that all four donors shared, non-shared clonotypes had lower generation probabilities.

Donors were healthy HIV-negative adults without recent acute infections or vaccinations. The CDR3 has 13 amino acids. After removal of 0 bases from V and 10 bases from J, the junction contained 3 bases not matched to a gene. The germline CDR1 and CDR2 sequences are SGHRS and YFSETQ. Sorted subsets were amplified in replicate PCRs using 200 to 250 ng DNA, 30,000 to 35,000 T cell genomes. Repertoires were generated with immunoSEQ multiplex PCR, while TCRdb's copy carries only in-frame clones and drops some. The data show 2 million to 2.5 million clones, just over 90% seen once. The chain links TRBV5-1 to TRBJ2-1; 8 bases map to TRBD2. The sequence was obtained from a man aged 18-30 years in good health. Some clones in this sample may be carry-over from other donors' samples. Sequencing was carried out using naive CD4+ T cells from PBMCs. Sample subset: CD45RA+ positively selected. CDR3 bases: TGCGCCAGCAGCTTGGTACTAGCGGAAGAGCAGTTCTTC. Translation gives CASSLVLAEEQFF.